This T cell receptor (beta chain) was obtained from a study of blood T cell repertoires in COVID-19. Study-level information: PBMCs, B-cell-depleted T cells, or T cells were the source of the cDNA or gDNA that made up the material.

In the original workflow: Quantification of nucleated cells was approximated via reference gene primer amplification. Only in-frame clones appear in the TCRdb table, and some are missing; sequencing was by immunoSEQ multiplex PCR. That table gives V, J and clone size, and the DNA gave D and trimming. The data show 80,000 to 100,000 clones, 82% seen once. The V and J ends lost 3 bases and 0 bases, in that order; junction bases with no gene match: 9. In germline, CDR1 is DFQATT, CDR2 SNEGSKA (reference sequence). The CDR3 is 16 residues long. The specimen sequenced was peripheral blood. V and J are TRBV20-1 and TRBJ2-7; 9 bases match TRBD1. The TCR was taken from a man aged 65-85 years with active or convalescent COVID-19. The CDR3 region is CSASSSDRGSSYEQYF. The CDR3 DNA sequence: TGCAGTGCTAGTTCTTCTGACAGGGGGAGCTCCTACGAGCAGTACTTC.